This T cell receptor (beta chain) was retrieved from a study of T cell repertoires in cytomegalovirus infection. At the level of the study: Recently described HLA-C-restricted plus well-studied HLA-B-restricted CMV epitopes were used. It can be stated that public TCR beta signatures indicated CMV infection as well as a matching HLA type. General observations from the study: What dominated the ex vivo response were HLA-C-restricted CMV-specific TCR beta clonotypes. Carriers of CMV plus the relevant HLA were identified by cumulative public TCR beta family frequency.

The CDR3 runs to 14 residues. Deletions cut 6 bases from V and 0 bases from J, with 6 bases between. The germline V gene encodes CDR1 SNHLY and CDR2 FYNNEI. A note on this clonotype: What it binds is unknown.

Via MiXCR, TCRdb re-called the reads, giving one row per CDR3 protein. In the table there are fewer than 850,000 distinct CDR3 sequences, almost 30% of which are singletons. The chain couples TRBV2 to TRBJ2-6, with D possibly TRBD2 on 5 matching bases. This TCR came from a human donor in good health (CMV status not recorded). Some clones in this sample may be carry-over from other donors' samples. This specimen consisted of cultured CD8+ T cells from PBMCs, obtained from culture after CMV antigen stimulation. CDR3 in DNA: TGTGCCAGCAGAGGACTCTCTGGGGCCAACGTCCTGACTTTC. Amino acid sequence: CASRGLSGANVLTF.